The 2 T cell receptor beta chains below come from one sample, sequenced in a study of blood T cells in healthy people across ages. Then a second PCR, running roughly 7 to 11 cycles, was carried out with a sample-barcoded 5' primer and a J-beta primer mix. TCRdb called the 5' RACE reads again in MiXCR, with one record for every CDR3 protein. The sample holds fewer than 1,000,000 distinct CDR3 sequences; about 42% are singletons and the top ten take approximately 20%. The sample consisted of blood. The receptors here all came from a man aged 55 to 70 in good health.

Many counts were recorded for this clonotype. The V call is TRBV20-1, the J call TRBJ2-2; 9 nucleotides agree with TRBD1. CDR1 and CDR2 (germline): DFQATT, SNEGSKA (reference sequence). J lost 5 bases, V lost 4 bases, and 5 bases had no gene match. The CDR3 extends over 14 amino acids. The CDR3 region is CSANRGLGTGELFF. CDR3 DNA sequence: TGCAGTGCTAACAGGGGGCTAGGAACCGGGGAGCTGTTTTTT.

About this clonotype: This may be a read error, as it is one base from a much larger clone. This chain joins TRBV5-1 and TRBJ2-3, with D possibly being TRBD1 (5 bases). V gave up 2 bases and J gave up 2 bases, with 9 bases separating them. This CDR3 is 14 amino acids long. Per the germline V gene, CDR1 is SGHRS and CDR2 is YFSETQ. Here the CDR3 reads CASSFCRDTDTQYF. In DNA, the CDR3 is TGCGCCAGCAGCTTCTGCAGGGACACAGATACGCAGTATTTT.